A selection of T cell receptor beta chains follows, all from one sample in a study of CD8+ T cells in alopecia areata. TCRdb's table, derived via immunoSEQ multiplex PCR, lists solely in-frame clones and lacks some. This table holds roughly 200,000 clones, 45% to 75% found once. The sequencing used CD4+ T cells sorted from blood, collected at week 4, from a patient treated with tofacitinib. Receptors originate from a human donor with alopecia areata. The CDR3 runs from the conserved cysteine through the conserved F or W. The D gene is left open where the match is weak. Not all rows give a size; the values are once, few, many and, for expanded clones, a class.

d_gene	v_gene	j_gene	abundance	CDR3aa	CDR3nt
NA	TRBV27	TRBJ2-5	NA	CASSLEARGRETQYF	TGTGCCAGCAGTTTAGAAGCGCGGGGCAGGGAGACCCAGTACTTC
NA	TRBV9	TRBJ1-2	NA	CASSLWFGYTF	TGTGCCAGCAGCTTGTGGTTTGGCTACACCTTC
NA	TRBV4-1	TRBJ1-2	NA	CASSQEFAREYGYTF	TGCGCCAGCAGCCAAGAATTCGCCAGGGAGTATGGCTACACCTTC
NA	TRBV4-3	TRBJ1-6	NA	CASSQDYSSGNSPLHF	TGCGCCAGCAGCCAAGATTACAGCTCCGGGAATTCACCCCTCCACTTT
NA	TRBV30	TRBJ2-1	once	CACEGGPQFF	TGTGCCTGCGAGGGAGGACCCCAGTTCTTC
TRBD1	TRBV2	TRBJ1-1	NA	CASSERTGYAFF	TGTGCCAGCAGTGAAAGGACAGGGTACGCTTTCTTT
NA	TRBV2	TRBJ2-1	NA	CASSDRGSYNEQFF	TGTGCCAGCAGTGACAGGGGTTCCTACAATGAGCAGTTCTTC
TRBD1	TRBV5-1	TRBJ1-5	NA	CASSPAIGQGYQPQHF	TGCGCCAGCAGCCCCGCGATAGGACAGGGCTATCAGCCCCAGCATTTT
NA	TRBV2	TRBJ2-3	NA	CASSDIRVASTDTQYF	TGTGCCAGCAGTGATATCCGGGTCGCTAGCACAGATACGCAGTATTTT
NA	TRBV6-1	TRBJ1-1	NA	CASSEVGSGEAFF	TGTGCCAGCAGTGAAGTGGGCTCGGGGGAAGCTTTCTTT
TRBD2	TRBV5-1	TRBJ2-7	NA	CASSFTSGSYEQYF	TGCGCCAGCAGCTTTACTAGCGGGAGCTACGAGCAGTACTTC
NA	TRBV2	TRBJ1-2	NA	CASSEQRGLGYGYTF	TGTGCCAGCAGTGAGCAGCGGGGGCTGGGCTATGGCTACACCTTC
NA	TRBV27	TRBJ2-3	NA	CASSPLYTDTQYF	TGTGCCAGCAGTCCTCTTTACACAGATACGCAGTATTTT
TRBD1	TRBV19	TRBJ1-1	NA	CASSIMRGREPNTEAFF	TGTGCCAGTAGTATAATGAGGGGGCGTGAACCGAACACTGAAGCTTTCTTT
NA	TRBV29-1	TRBJ2-2	few	CSVEGAGTGELFF	TGCAGCGTGGAGGGGGCTGGCACCGGGGAGCTGTTTTTT
NA	TRBV29-1	TRBJ2-5	NA	CSVTRSPQETQYF	TGCAGCGTTACAAGGTCACCACAAGAGACCCAGTACTTC
NA	TRBV5-6	TRBJ2-7	NA	CASSSRGFYEQYF	TGTGCCAGCAGCTCGAGGGGTTTCTACGAGCAGTACTTC
NA	TRBV6-1	TRBJ1-4	NA	CASREMGLTNEKLFF	TGTGCCAGCAGGGAAATGGGACTAACTAATGAAAAACTGTTTTTT
NA	TRBV27	TRBJ2-7	few	CASSPARDYEQYF	TGTGCCAGCAGTCCCGCCAGGGACTACGAGCAGTACTTC
TRBD1	TRBV6-6	TRBJ1-1	NA	CASSLKGATNAEAFF	TGTGCCAGCAGTCTTAAGGGGGCGACAAATGCTGAAGCTTTCTTT
NA	TRBV28	TRBJ2-3	few	CASSLGQSLGRTDTQYF	TGTGCCAGCAGTTTAGGCCAATCCCTAGGGCGCACAGATACGCAGTATTTT
NA	TRBV7-7	TRBJ2-7	NA	CASSLRAGSYEQYF	TGTGCTAGCAGCTTAAGGGCAGGGAGCTACGAGCAGTACTTC
NA	TRBV2	TRBJ2-7	NA	CASATYEQYF	TGTGCCAGCGCCACCTACGAGCAGTACTTC
NA	TRBV4-2	TRBJ1-2	NA	CASSQDSVGLGGYTF	TGTGCCAGCAGCCAAGATTCTGTAGGGCTCGGGGGCTACACCTTC
NA	TRBV27	TRBJ1-6	once	CASSPRGALGSPLHF	TGTGCCAGCAGCCCCAGAGGGGCGCTGGGGTCACCCCTCCACTTT
NA	TRBV6-5	TRBJ2-7	once	CASSSHRGSDPHEQYF	TGTGCCAGCAGTTCCCACCGGGGTTCAGACCCCCACGAGCAGTACTTC
NA	TRBV7-2	TRBJ1-6	many	CASSFIQSSYNSPLHF	TGTGCCAGCAGCTTCATTCAGAGCTCCTATAATTCACCCCTCCACTTT
NA	TRBV30	TRBJ2-7	NA	CAWSVPGIYEQYF	TGTGCCTGGAGTGTACCAGGAATCTACGAGCAGTACTTC
NA	TRBV30	TRBJ1-6	NA	CAWNTGASIVSPLHF	TGTGCCTGGAACACCGGGGCTTCAATTGTCTCACCCCTCCACTTT
TRBD1	TRBV6-5	TRBJ2-3	NA	CASTRAGGEADTQYF	TGTGCCAGCACTAGAGCAGGGGGCGAAGCAGATACGCAGTATTTT
TRBD2	TRBV2	TRBJ2-3	few	CASSSGSGGGTDTQYF	TGTGCCAGCAGTTCCGGGAGCGGGGGCGGCACAGATACGCAGTATTTT
NA	TRBV11-2	TRBJ1-2	few	CASSLVGGEDYGYTF	TGTGCCAGCAGCTTAGTGGGAGGAGAGGACTATGGCTACACCTTC
NA	TRBV27	TRBJ2-3	NA	CASSLWASKDADTQYF	TGTGCCAGCAGTTTATGGGCTAGCAAAGATGCAGATACGCAGTATTTT
NA	TRBV20-1	TRBJ2-5	NA	CSARGIETQYF	TGCAGTGCTAGAGGAATCGAGACCCAGTACTTC
NA	TRBV10-3	TRBJ1-2	NA	CAISESLGNGYTF	TGTGCCATCAGTGAGTCGTTGGGAAATGGCTACACCTTC
NA	TRBV5-6	TRBJ2-7	NA	CASSFRTESYEQYF	TGTGCCAGCAGCTTTCGGACCGAATCCTACGAGCAGTACTTC
NA	TRBV4-3	TRBJ1-1	few	CASSRGRINTEAFF	TGCGCCAGCAGCCGGGGCAGGATAAACACTGAAGCTTTCTTT
TRBD1	TRBV7-8	TRBJ1-2	NA	CASSFPGQGPGNYGYTF	TGTGCCAGCAGCTTTCCGGGACAGGGTCCCGGGAACTATGGCTACACCTTC
TRBD1	TRBV5-1	TRBJ2-7	once	CASSVGTDRYEQYF	TGCGCCAGCAGCGTTGGGACAGACCGCTACGAGCAGTACTTC
NA	TRBV30	TRBJ1-2	NA	CAWSVLGFGYTF	TGTGCCTGGAGTGTTTTAGGATTTGGCTACACCTTC
NA	TRBV4-3	TRBJ1-5	NA	CASSPTGSNQPQHF	TGCGCCAGCAGCCCCACGGGTAGCAATCAGCCCCAGCATTTT
NA	TRBV15	TRBJ2-1	NA	CATSLPDRINEQFF	TGTGCCACCAGTTTACCAGATCGGATCAATGAGCAGTTCTTC
TRBD1	TRBV30	TRBJ2-3	NA	CAWSDAQTGGCLYF	TGTGCCTGGAGTGACGCGCAAACAGGGGGCTGTTTGTATTTT
NA	TRBV29-1	TRBJ2-1	NA	CSVRFSVSYNEQFF	TGCAGCGTTAGGTTTTCGGTGTCCTACAATGAGCAGTTCTTC